This T cell receptor (beta chain) was sequenced in a study of regulatory T cells. The primer mix had 52 TRBV and 13 TRBJ primers. Using immunoSEQ multiplex PCR, the repertoire was profiled, and TCRdb retains in-frame clones only, with some absent. The sample records 20,000 to 25,000 clones, 70% to 90% being singletons. Patients aged 2 to 39 years had fewer naive T cells. CD4+ cells were sorted into CD25-high CD127-low regulatory cells and CD25-low CD127-high conventional cells. In the case of this clone: Its specificity is not known.

Study results and caveats: Patient repertoires had restricted TRB V-J pairs and skewed V and J usage, most in Tregs. Hydrophobic residues at CDR3 positions 6 and 7 were enriched in conventional CD4+ T cells of CD3G-deficient patients.

The V gene's germline CDR1 is MDHEN and CDR2 SYDVKM. The CDR3 is 12 amino acids. V dropped 7 bases and J dropped 4; count of bases not matched to a gene: 0. This TCR was sampled from a child under 18 with CD3G deficiency. Sequenced: conventional CD4+ T cells sorted from blood. The V gene is TRBV28, the J gene TRBJ2-7, with 11 positions matching TRBD2. The CDR3 DNA reads as TGTGCCAGCACTAGCGGGAGGTACGAGCAGTACTTC. Protein product: CASTSGRYEQYF.